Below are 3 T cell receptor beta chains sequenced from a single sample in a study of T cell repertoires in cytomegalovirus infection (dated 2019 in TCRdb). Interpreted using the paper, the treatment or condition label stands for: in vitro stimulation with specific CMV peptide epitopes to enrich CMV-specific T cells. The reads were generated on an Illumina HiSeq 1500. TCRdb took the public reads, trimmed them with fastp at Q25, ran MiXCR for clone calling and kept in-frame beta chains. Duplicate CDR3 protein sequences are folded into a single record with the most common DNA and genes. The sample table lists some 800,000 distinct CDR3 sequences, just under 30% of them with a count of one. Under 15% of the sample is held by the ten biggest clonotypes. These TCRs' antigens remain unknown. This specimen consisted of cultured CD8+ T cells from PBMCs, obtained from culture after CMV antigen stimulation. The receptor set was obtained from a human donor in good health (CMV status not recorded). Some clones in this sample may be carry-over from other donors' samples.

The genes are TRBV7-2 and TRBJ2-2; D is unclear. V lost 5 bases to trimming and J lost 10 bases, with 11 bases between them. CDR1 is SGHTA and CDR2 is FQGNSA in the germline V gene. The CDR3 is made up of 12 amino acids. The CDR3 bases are TGTGCCAGCAGCCTGACTTCCGCGGAGCTGTTTTTT. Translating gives CASSLTSAELFF.

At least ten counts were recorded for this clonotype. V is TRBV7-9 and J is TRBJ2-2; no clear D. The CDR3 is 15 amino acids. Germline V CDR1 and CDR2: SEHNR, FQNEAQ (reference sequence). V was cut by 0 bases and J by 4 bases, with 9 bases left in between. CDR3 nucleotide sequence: TGTGCCAGCAGCTTAGCGACTTCAGGCACCGGGGAGCTGTTTTTT. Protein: CASSLATSGTGELFF.

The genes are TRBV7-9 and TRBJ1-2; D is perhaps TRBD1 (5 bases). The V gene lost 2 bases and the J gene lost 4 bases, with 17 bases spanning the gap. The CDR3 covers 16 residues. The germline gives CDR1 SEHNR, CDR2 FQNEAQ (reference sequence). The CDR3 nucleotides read TGTGCCAGCAGCTTAATAAGCCTAAGGGGCCTCTATGGCTACACCTTC. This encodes CASSLISLRGLYGYTF.